This T cell receptor (beta chain) emerged from a study of blood T cell repertoires in COVID-19 (TCRdb year 2020). Concerning the study at large: Samples covering the acute and convalescent phases of COVID-19 were provided by collaborators in the United States, Italy and Spain. The prospective study material was composed of cDNA or gDNA derived from T cells, B-cell-depleted T cells, or PBMCs. Where available, HLA class I and class II types were taken from metadata supplied by the sample provider and were not determined by assay-based typing. The repertoires were made available in a free public database intended to serve as a resource for research on the immune response to SARS-CoV-2. A de-identified subject ID, COVID-19 status, age in years and sex were almost always included in the sample metadata. Samples were obtained from the ongoing ImmuneRACE study (first 160 participants) and from 950 to 1,500 subjects provided by 6 global collaborators. Subjects who had been exposed to COVID-19, were actively infected with it, or had recovered from it provided the deeply sampled blood TCRbeta repertoires that made up the dataset. General findings and caveats noted by the study authors: How much clinical and demographic metadata was included differed by source and by participant, and the metadata was provided uncurated.

As to this clone: Its antigen is not yet known. There are no base qualities to consult, and no much larger clone falls within one base.

One collaborating source in Seattle enrolled patients while the patients were actively infected and followed the patients over time throughout the course of disease. Each collaborating institution followed its own protocols to collect whole blood in K2EDTA tubes. For TCRbeta analysis, collaborator samples were shipped as frozen whole blood, as isolated PBMCs, or as DNA extracted from either sample type. The immunoSEQ Assay, a bias-controlled multiplex PCR, was used to amplify TCRbeta CDR3 regions from genomic DNA. Concerning the study's data processing: The number of nucleated cells in each sample was estimated by amplification of reference gene primers within the assay. Sequence reads were collapsed and filtered to measure the absolute abundance of every unique TCRbeta CDR3 rearrangement. Productive Simpson clonality was computed per sample as the square root of Simpson's diversity index over productive rearrangements. Here the immuneACCESS table is served through TCRdb, limited to in-frame sequences with V and J called. Missing clones are a known gap in these copies; in checked studies unresolved V genes cover under half, and the rest lacks a known reason. Clone size and the V and J calls come from that table; the DNA yielded D and trimming. This sample has about 250,000 clones in its table, and about 90% of those were observed once. The ten largest clones represent 0.83% of the sample.

The germline V gene encodes CDR1 LNHDA and CDR2 SQIVND (reference sequence). The cysteine opens and the phenylalanine closes a CDR3 of 14 amino acids. Only the CDR3 DNA stays, 42 bases, in frame from base 1. V is clipped by 1 base and J by 3 bases, and the sequence between their germline boundaries is 7 bases long. The specimen sequenced was peripheral blood. The rearranged chain carries TRBV19 and TRBJ1-3, with the D gene not clear enough to name. This sequence originates from a man aged 30 to 45 with COVID-19, enrolled during active disease. The nucleotide sequence reads TGTGCCAGTAGTATAGTGTCAGGTGGAAACACCATATATTTT. This sequence encodes CASSIVSGGNTIYF.